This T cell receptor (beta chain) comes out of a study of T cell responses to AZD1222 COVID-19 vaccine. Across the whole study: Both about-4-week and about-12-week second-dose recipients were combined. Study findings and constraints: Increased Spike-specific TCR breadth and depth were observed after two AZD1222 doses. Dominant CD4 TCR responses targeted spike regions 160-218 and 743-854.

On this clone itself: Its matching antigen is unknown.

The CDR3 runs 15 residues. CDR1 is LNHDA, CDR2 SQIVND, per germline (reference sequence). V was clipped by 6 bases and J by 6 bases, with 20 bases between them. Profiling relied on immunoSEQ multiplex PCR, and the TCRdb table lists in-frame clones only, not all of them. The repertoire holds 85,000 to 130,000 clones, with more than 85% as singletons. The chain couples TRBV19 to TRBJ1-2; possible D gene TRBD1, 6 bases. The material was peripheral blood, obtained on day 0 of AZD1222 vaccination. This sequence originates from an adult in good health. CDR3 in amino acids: CASRDHRAGVDGYTF. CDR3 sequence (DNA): TGTGCCAGTAGGGATCACAGGGCCGGTGTGGATGGCTACACCTTC.